This T cell receptor (beta chain) emerged from a study of shared clonotypes between healthy human individuals. Germline CDR1 and CDR2: MDHEN and SYDVKM. V was pared by 4 bases and J by 3 bases, with 7 bases between. The CDR3 consists of 12 residues. Study-level findings and limits: Clonotypes that were shared across a few donors made up around 5% of naive CD4 clonotypes.

Concerning this clone: Its specificity is unknown. This sample also contains other DNA sequences that code for the same CDR3.

The table came from immunoSEQ multiplex PCR; TCRdb's copy has only in-frame clones and leaves some out. The table has millions of clones, 80% to 95% seen once. This TCR came from a man between 18 and 35 years old in good health. Some clones in this sample may be carry-over from other donors' samples. The sample taken for sequencing was naive CD4+ T cells from PBMCs. Sample subset: CD45RA+ positively selected. This chain joins TRBV28 and TRBJ2-7; D remains ambiguous. The CDR3 region is CASSSRLYEQYF. Here the CDR3 DNA reads TGTGCCAGCAGTTCCAGGCTCTACGAGCAGTACTTC. Together with reference TRBV28 and TRBJ2-7, the CDR3 gives the full variable domain: DVKVTQSSRYLVKRTGEKVFLECVQDMDHENMFWYRQDPGLGLRLIYFSYDVKMKEKGDIPEGYSVSREKKERFSLILESASTNQTSMYLCASSSRLYEQYFGPGTRLTVT.